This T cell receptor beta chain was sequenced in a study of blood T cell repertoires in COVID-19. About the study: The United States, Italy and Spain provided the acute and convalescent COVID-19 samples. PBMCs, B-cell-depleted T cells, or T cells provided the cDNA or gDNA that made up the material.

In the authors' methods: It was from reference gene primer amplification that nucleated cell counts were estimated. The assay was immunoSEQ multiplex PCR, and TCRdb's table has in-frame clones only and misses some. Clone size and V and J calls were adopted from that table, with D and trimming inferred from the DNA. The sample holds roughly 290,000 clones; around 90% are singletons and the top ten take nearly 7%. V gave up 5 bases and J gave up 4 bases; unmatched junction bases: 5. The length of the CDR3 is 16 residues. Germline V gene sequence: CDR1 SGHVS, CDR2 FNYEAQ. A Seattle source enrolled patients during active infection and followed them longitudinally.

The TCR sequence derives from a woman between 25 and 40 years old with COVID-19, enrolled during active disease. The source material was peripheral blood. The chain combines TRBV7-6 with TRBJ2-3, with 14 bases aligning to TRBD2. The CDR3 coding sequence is TGTGCCAGCAGCAAGAGACTAGCGGGAGGGCCAGATACGCAGTATTTT. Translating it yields CASSKRLAGGPDTQYF.